This T cell receptor beta chain was captured by sequencing in a study of blood T cell repertoires in COVID-19. Study-wide background: PBMCs, B-cell-depleted T cells, or T cells were the source of the cDNA or gDNA that made up the material.

The germline CDR1 and CDR2 sequences are SGHTA and FQGNSA. The CDR3 length is 13 residues. Trimming removed 6 bases at V and 1 base at J, with 8 bases between. The repertoire was sequenced with immunoSEQ multiplex PCR; TCRdb's copy has only in-frame clones and lacks some. Seen here are roughly 180,000 clones, around 80% observed once, and the top ten hold roughly 6.3%. The sequencing sample was made of peripheral blood. The rearrangement links TRBV7-2 to TRBJ2-3; D not certain. This sequence originates from a human donor in a cohort sampled during active COVID-19. CDR3 amino acids: CASRFLRTDTQYF. Here the CDR3 DNA reads TGTGCCAGCAGGTTCCTTCGCACAGATACGCAGTATTTT.